This T cell receptor (beta chain) is drawn from a study of blood T cell repertoires in COVID-19. At the level of the study: The United States, Italy and Spain provided the acute and convalescent COVID-19 samples. T cells, B-cell-depleted T cells, or PBMCs provided the cDNA or gDNA that served as material.

This clone appeared a single time. Under the authors' procedure: Using reference gene primer amplification, nucleated cell counts were estimated. TCRdb keeps only in-frame clones here, not all; method: immunoSEQ multiplex PCR. V and J calls and clone size are given by that table; D and trimming were obtained from the DNA. The data contain 110,000 or so clones, approximately 90% of them singletons. The CDR3 consists of 16 residues. Trimming removed 4 bases from V and 2 bases from J; junction bases left unmatched: 3. Germline assignment: CDR1 LNHDA and CDR2 SQIVND (reference sequence). The sequence was obtained from a woman between 50 and 59 years old with acute or convalescent COVID-19. The chain joins TRBV19 to TRBJ2-7, with 15 bases matching TRBD2. Sequenced input: peripheral blood. DNA of the CDR3: TGTGCCAGTAGTAAGGGACTAGCGGGAGGAGCCTACGAGCAGTACTTC. It encodes CASSKGLAGGAYEQYF. The full variable domain, in which reference TRBV19 and TRBJ2-7 provide the parts outside the CDR3, is DGGITQSPKYLFRKEGQNVTLSCEQNLNHDAMYWYRQDPGQGLRLIYYSQIVNDFQKGDIAEGYSVSREKKESFPLTVTSAQKNPTAFYLCASSKGLAGGAYEQYFGPGTRLTVT.